This entry is about one T cell receptor (beta chain). The antigen remains undetermined. The data stem from a study of T-cell memory formation after mild COVID-19. Background on the study: Each donor largely had its own TCR clusters.

TCR alpha and TCR beta cDNA libraries carrying sample barcodes and UMIs were produced by 5'RACE using constant-segment primers. Via MiXCR, TCRdb re-called the 5' RACE reads, giving one row per CDR3 protein. The repertoire includes some 300,000 distinct CDR3 sequences, roughly 19% of them detected once, and 21% sits in the top ten. J gave up 8 bases and V 2 bases, and 8 bases lay outside the gene matches. Germline CDR1 and CDR2: MNHEY and SVGEGT. The CDR3 extends over 14 amino acids. General study points: Cross-reactive memory apparently joined, as some responding clones appeared in pre-infection memory. A second wave expanding day 15 to 37 was CD4+-biased; contracting clones were balanced.

Source material: PBMCs or a T cell subset sorted from them (not recorded which). This TCR came from a man aged 18 to 30 who had mild COVID-19 (a few samples of this study predate the infection). Cell type and time point are not known. This chain joins TRBV6-2 or TRBV6-3 and TRBJ1-2, with 7 bases aligning to TRBD1. The CDR3 region is CASSYTLTGNGYTF. For the CDR3, the DNA is TGTGCCAGCAGTTACACCCTGACAGGGAACGGCTACACCTTC.